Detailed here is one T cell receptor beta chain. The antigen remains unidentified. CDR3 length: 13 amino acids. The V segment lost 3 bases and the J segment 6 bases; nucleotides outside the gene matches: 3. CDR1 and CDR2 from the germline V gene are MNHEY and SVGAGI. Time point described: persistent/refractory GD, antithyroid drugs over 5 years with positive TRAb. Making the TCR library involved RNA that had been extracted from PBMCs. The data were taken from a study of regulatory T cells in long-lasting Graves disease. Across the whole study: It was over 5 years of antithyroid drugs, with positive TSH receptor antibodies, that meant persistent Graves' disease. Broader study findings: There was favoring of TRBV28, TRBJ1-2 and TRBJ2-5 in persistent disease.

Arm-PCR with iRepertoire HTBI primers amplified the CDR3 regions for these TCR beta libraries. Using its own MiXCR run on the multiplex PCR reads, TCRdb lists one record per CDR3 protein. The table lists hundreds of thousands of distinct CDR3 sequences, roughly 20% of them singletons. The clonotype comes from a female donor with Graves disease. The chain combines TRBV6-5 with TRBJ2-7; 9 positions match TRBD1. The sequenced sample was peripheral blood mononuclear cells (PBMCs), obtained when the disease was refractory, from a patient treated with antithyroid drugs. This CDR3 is CASSYWTGVEQYF. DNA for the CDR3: TGTGCCAGCAGTTATTGGACAGGGGTCGAGCAGTACTTC.